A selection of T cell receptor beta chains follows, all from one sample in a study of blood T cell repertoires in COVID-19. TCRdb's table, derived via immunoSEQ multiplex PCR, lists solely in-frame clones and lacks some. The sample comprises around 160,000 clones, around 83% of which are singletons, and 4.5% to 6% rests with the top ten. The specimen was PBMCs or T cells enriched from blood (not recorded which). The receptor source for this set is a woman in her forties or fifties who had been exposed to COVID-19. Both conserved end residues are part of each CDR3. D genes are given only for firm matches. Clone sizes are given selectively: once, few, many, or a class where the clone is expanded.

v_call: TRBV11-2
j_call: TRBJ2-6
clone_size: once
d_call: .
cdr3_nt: TGTGCCAGCAGCCTAACAGGGTCTGGGGCCAACGTCCTGACTTTC
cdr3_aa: CASSLTGSGANVLTF

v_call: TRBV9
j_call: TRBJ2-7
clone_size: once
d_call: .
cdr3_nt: TGTGCCAGCAGCGCCCTGGGGGAGGTCTCGGGTGAGCAGTACTTC
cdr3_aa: CASSALGEVSGEQYF

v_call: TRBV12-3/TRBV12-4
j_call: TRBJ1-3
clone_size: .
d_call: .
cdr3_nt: TGTGCCAGCAGCACAGGGTCTGGAAACACCATATATTTT
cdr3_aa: CASSTGSGNTIYF

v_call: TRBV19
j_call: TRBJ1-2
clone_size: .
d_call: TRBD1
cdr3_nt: TGTGCCAGTACCATCCTGGGAACAGGGGATGGCTACACCTTC
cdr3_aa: CASTILGTGDGYTF

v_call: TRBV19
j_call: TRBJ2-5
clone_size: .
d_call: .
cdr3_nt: TGTGCCAGTCAGGGTTTTGCAGGGGGACTTAAAGAGACCCAGTACTTC
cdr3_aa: CASQGFAGGLKETQYF

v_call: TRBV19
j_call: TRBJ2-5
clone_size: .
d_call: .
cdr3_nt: TGTGCCAGTAGTATAGGAGCAGGGATAGGAGAGACCCAGTACTTC
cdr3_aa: CASSIGAGIGETQYF

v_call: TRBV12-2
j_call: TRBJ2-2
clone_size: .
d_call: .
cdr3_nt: TGTGCAAGTCGCTTAGCCAGGTTAGATAGCGGGATGAACACCGGGGAGCTGTTTTTT
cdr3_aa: CASRLARLDSGMNTGELFF

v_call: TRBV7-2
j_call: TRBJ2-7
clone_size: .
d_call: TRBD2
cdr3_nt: TGTGCCACTAAAAGCGGGAGCTCCTACGAGCAGTACTTC
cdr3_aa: CATKSGSSYEQYF

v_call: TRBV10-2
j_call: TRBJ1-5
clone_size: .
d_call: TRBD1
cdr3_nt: TGCGCCAGCAGTGAGTCGACAGGGAAACAGCCCCAGCATTTT
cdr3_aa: CASSESTGKQPQHF

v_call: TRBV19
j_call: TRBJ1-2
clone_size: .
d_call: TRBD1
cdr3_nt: TGTGCCAGTAGTCTTCGGACAGGGGGCGGCTATGGCTACACCTTC
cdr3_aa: CASSLRTGGGYGYTF

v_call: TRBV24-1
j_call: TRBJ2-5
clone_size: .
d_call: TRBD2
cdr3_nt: TGTGCCACCAGTGACCCGCATAGCGGGGTGGGTGGAGAGACCCAGTACTTC
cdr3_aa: CATSDPHSGVGGETQYF

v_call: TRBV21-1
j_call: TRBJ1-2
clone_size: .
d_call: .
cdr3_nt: TGTGCCAGCAGCAAAGGGACACCGTATGGCTACACCTTC
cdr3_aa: CASSKGTPYGYTF

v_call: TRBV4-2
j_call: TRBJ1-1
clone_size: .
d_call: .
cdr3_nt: TGTGCCAGCAGCCAAGACAGGGGGAACACTGAAGCTTTCTTT
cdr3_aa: CASSQDRGNTEAFF

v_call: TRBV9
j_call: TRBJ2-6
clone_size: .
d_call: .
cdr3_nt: TGTGCCAGCACCGGGACTGGGGCCAACGTCCTGACTTTC
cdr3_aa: CASTGTGANVLTF

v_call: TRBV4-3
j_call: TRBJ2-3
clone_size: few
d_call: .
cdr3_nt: TGCGCCAGCAGCCAAGATTCCAGGGGTTCAGATACGCAGTATTTT
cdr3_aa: CASSQDSRGSDTQYF

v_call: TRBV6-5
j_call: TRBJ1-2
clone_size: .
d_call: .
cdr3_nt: TGTGCCAGCAGTTACAACAGGGCTTATGGCTACACCTTC
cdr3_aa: CASSYNRAYGYTF

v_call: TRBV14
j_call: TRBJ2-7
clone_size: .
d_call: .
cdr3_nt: TGTGCCAGCAGCCAGGCTGGACTGTACCTCAGCTCCTACGAGCAGTACTTC
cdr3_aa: CASSQAGLYLSSYEQYF

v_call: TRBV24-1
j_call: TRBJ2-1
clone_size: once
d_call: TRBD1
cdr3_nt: TGTGCCACCAGTGATTATACGGGACAGGGTATCGGTGATGAGCAGTTCTTC
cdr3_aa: CATSDYTGQGIGDEQFF

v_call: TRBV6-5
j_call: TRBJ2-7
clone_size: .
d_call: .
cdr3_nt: TGTGCCAGCAGCCACGGGACAAATTACGAGCAGTACTTC
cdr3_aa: CASSHGTNYEQYF

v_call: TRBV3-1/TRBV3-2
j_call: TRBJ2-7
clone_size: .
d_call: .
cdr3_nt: TGTGCCAGCAGCCAAGATAGCTCCCTGAGCGACTCCTACGAGCAGTACTTC
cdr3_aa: CASSQDSSLSDSYEQYF

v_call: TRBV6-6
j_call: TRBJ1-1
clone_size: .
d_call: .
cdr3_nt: TGTGCCAGCAGTTTTTCGGACAGACGGGAAGCTTTCTTT
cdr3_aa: CASSFSDRREAFF

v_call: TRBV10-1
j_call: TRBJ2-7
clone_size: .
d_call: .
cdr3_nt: TGCGCCAGCAGGGCAGGGGGGCCCGAGCAGTACTTC
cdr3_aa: CASRAGGPEQYF

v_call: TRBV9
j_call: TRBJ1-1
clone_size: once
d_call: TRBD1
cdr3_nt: TGTGCCAGCAGCGTAATGGACAGGGCTGAAGCTTTCTTT
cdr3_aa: CASSVMDRAEAFF

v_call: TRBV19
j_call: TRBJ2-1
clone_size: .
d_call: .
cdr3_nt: TGTGCCAGTAAGGGAGGGGGCTCCTACAATGAGCAGTTCTTC
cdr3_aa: CASKGGGSYNEQFF

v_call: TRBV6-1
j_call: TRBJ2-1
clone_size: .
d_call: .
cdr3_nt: TGTGCCAGCAGTGCCACCCCTCTAGGGCCGCGGCGGGGTGAGCAGTTCTTC
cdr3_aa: CASSATPLGPRRGEQFF

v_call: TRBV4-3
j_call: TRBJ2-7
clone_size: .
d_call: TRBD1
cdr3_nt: TGCGCCAGCAGCCAGAAATGGGGACAGGGGAACGAGCAGTACTTC
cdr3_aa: CASSQKWGQGNEQYF

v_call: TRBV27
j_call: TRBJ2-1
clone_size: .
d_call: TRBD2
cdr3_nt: TGTGCCAGCAGTTTAGTCGGGACTAGCGGGAGGGCTTACAATGAGCAGTTCTTC
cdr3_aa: CASSLVGTSGRAYNEQFF

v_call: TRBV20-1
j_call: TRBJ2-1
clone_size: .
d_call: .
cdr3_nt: TGCAGTGCTAGTGGCCAGGCAGGCTACAATGAGCAGTTCTTC
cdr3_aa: CSASGQAGYNEQFF

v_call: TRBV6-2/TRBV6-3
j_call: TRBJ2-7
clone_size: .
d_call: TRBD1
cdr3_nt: TGTGCCAGCAGTTACTCGACGGACAGGGGATTCTACGAGCAGTACTTC
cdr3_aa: CASSYSTDRGFYEQYF

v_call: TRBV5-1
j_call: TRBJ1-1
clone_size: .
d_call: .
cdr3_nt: TGCGCCAGCAGCTTGGGAAGGGGACTCGGCACTGAAGCTTTCTTT
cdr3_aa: CASSLGRGLGTEAFF

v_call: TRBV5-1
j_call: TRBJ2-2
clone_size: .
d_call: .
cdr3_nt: TGCGCCAGCAGCGAGTACAGGAACACCGGGGAGCTGTTTTTT
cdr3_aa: CASSEYRNTGELFF

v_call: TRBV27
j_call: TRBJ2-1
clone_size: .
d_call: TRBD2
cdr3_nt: TGTGCCAGCAGCCTGAGCGGGGGGGCGAGTTTTAGGCAGTTCTTC
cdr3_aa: CASSLSGGASFRQFF

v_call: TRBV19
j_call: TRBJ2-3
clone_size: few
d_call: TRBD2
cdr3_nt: TGTGCCAGTAGTATCGGAATGGCGGGAGGCCGCACAGATACGCAGTATTTT
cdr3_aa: CASSIGMAGGRTDTQYF

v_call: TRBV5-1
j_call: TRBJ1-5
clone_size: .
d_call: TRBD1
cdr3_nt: TGCGCCAGCAGCTTACAGGGGGTGAGCAATCAGCCCCAGCATTTT
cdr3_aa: CASSLQGVSNQPQHF

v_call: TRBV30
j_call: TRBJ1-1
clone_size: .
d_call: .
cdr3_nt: TGTGTCTGGAGTGTTTCGGGAACTGAAGCTTTCTTT
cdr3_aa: CVWSVSGTEAFF

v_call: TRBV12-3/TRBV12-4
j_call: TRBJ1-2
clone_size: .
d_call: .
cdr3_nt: TGTGCCAGCAGGCGAGATGGCTATGGCTACACCTTC
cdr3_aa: CASRRDGYGYTF

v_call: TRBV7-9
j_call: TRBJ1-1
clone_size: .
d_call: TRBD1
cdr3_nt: TGTGCCAGCAGCCCCGGGACAGCTAACACTGAAGCTTTCTTT
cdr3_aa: CASSPGTANTEAFF

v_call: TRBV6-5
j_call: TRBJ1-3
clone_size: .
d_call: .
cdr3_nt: TGTGCCAGCAGGAGAACAGGGAACTCTGGAAACACCATATATTTT
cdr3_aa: CASRRTGNSGNTIYF

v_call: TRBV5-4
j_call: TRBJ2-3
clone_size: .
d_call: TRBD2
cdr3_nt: TGTGCCAGCAGCTTGCGTACGGGAGGAGATACGCAGTATTTT
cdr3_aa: CASSLRTGGDTQYF

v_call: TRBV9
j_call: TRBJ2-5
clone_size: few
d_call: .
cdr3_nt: TGTGCCAGCAGCGTCGTGGGCAACAGAGAGACCCAGTACTTC
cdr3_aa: CASSVVGNRETQYF

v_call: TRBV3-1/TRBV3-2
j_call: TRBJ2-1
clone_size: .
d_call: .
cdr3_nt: TGTGCCAGCAGCCCCCTCCCTCTTAATGAGCAGTTCTTC
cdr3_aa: CASSPLPLNEQFF

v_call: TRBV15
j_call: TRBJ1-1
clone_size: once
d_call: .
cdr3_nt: TGTGCCACCAGCAGAGCCTACGGGGAGGGAGAAGCTTTCTTT
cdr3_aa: CATSRAYGEGEAFF

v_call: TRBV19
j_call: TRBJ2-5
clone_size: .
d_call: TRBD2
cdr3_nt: TGTGCCAGCGGCGCTGGGGGGGGTTTAGAGACCCAGTACTTC
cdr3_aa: CASGAGGGLETQYF

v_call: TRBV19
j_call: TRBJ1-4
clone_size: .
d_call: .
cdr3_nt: TGTGCCAGTAGTATTACTCGTAATGAAAAACTGTTTTTT
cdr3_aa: CASSITRNEKLFF

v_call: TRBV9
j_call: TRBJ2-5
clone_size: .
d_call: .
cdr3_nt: TGTGCCAGCAGCAAGGCCCCGGGGGAGACCCAGTACTTC
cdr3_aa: CASSKAPGETQYF

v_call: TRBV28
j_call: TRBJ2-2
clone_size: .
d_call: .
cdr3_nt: TGTGCCAGCAGTCAACTACGAACAGGGTACAACACCGGGGAGCTGTTTTTT
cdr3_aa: CASSQLRTGYNTGELFF

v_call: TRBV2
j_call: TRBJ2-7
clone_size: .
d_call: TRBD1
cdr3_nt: TGTGCCAGCAGTGGAGGAGGACAGGTGACCTACGAGCAGTACTTC
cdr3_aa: CASSGGGQVTYEQYF

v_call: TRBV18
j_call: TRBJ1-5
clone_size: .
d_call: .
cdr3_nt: TGTGCCAGCTCACCACTAGGACAGCCGGGTGGGATAATCCCCCAGCATTTT
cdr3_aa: CASSPLGQPGGIIPQHF

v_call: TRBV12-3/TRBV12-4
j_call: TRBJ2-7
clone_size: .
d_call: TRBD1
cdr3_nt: TGTGCCAGCGCTCTGGGACAGGTGGCCGAGCAGTACTTC
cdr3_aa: CASALGQVAEQYF

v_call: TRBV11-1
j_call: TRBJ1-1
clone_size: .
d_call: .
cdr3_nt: TGTGCCAGCAGCTTAATGGACAGTCAGAACACTGAAGCTTTCTTT
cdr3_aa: CASSLMDSQNTEAFF

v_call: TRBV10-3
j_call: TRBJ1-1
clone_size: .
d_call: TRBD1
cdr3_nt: TGTGCCATCAGTGAGGGACAGGGAAAGAACACTGAAGCTTTCTTT
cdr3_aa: CAISEGQGKNTEAFF

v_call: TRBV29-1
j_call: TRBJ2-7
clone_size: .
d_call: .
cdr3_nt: TGCAGCGTTCTGGACAGTACCTACGAGCAGTACTTC
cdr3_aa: CSVLDSTYEQYF

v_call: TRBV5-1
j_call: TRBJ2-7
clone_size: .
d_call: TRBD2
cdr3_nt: TGCGCCAGCAGCTTGGAAAGCGGGAGGGTTTACGAGCAGTACTTC
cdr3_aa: CASSLESGRVYEQYF

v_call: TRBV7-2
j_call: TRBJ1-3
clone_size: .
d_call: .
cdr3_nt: TGTGCCAGCAGCTTATCCCCCGGAGCTGGAAACACCATATATTTT
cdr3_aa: CASSLSPGAGNTIYF

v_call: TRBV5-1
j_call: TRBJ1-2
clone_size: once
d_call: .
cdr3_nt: TGCGCCAGCGCGTCATTGGCAGGGAACATTCTATTGGATGGCTACACCTTC
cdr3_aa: CASASLAGNILLDGYTF

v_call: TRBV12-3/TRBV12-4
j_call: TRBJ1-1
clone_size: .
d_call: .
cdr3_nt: TGTGCCAGCAGCTCCGACAGAAACACTGAAGCTTTCTTT
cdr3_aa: CASSSDRNTEAFF

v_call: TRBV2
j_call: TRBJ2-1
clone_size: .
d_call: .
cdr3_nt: TGTGCCAGCAGAACGGGGGGCAGCTCCTACAATGAGCAGTTCTTC
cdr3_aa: CASRTGGSSYNEQFF

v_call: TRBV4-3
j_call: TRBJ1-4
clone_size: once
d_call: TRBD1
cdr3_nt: TGCGCCAGCAGCCATCCTCAAGTCCCGGGACAGGGGGATGAGGAAAAACTGTTTTTT
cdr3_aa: CASSHPQVPGQGDEEKLFF

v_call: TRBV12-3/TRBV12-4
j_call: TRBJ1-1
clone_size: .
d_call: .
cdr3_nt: TGTGCCAGCAGCCAACAAATGAACACTGAAGCTTTCTTT
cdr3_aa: CASSQQMNTEAFF